This TCR beta chain was recovered during a study of cytomegalovirus exposure and HLA in healthy donors. The V gene's germline CDR1 is SEHNR and CDR2 FQNEAQ (reference sequence). The CDR3 totals 19 residues. The V gene lost 5 bases and the J gene lost 1 base, with 26 bases spanning the gap. Overall study results and limits: Altogether, 160 or so TCR beta chains were recorded as cytomegalovirus-associated. In vitro experiments confirmed that a few CMV-associated chains were specific for CMV antigens.

The protocol was immunoSEQ multiplex PCR, while the TCRdb copy is restricted to in-frame clones and leaves out a portion. The profile shows some 150,000 clones, approximately 86% of them singletons. Comment on this clone: Its antigen is still unknown.

The genes are TRBV7-9 and TRBJ2-5, with D maybe TRBD2 (7 bases). The TCR comes from a man aged 18 to 30 in good health and CMV-seropositive. Source material: PBMCs. The CDR3: CASSQPRGFRGGPQETQYF. The CDR3 DNA reads TGTGCCAGCAGCCAGCCTAGAGGGTTCAGGGGAGGGCCCCAAGAGACCCAGTACTTC.